The entry that follows covers one T cell receptor beta chain sequence. This sample is part of a study of control samples from healthy donors and cancer patients. The data were produced by immunoSEQ multiplex PCR, yet TCRdb's version contains in-frame clones alone and is incomplete. The table includes about 57,000 clones, approximately 90% detected once. Sequencing used PBMCs. The receptor was derived from a man in his thirties or forties with colorectal cancer.

The chain's CDR3 is CASSPWGTGRSGANVLTF. The CDR3 nucleotides read TGTGCCAGTAGTCCGTGGGGGACAGGCCGCTCTGGGGCCAACGTCCTGACTTTC. V and J are TRBV19 and TRBJ2-6, with 8 bases aligning to TRBD1. The CDR3 runs 18 residues. J lost 0 bases, V lost 5 bases, and 9 bases had no gene match. Germline V gene sequence: CDR1 LNHDA, CDR2 SQIVND (reference sequence).